This T cell receptor beta chain was found in a study of blood T cell repertoires in COVID-19. Looking at the study overall: Material from acute and convalescent COVID-19 was sourced from the United States, Italy and Spain. PBMCs, B-cell-depleted T cells, or T cells provided the cDNA or gDNA that made up the material.

In the original analysis: Reference gene primers were amplified, and this amplification served to estimate nucleated cell counts. TCRdb's copy holds only in-frame clones and misses some; the assay was immunoSEQ multiplex PCR. The V and J calls and clone size were taken over from that table, and D and trimming were inferred from the DNA. The sample includes approximately 190,000 clones, around 80% of them seen just once. The germline V gene has CDR1 GTSNPN and CDR2 SVGIG (reference sequence). Trimming took 5 bases from V and 5 from J, leaving 13 bases between them. The CDR3 sequence is 12 residues long.

The genes are TRBV30 and TRBJ2-7, with TRBD1 as a possible D gene (6 bases). The TCR sequence derives from a man aged 30 to 39 with active or convalescent COVID-19. Sequenced input: peripheral blood. The CDR3 nucleotides read TGTGCCTGGGGAACAGGGTCCCACGAGCAGTACTTC. This gives the protein CAWGTGSHEQYF.